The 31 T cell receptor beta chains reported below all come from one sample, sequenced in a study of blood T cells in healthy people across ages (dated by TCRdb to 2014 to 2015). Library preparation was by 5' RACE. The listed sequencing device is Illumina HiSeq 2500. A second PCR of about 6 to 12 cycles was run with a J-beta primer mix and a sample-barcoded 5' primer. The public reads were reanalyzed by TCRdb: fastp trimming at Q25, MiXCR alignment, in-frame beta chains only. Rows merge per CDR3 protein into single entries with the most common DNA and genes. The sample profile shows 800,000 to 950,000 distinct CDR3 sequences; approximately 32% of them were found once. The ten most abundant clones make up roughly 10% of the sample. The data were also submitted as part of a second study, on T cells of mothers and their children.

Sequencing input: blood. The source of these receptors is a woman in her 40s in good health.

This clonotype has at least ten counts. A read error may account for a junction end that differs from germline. The CDR3 is CASSLDYTDTQYF. CDR3 in DNA: TGCGCCAGCAGCTTGGACTACACAGATACGCAGTATTTT. The V and J genes are TRBV12-3 or TRBV12-4 and TRBJ2-3; D is possibly TRBD2 (6 bases). The CDR3 has 13 amino acids.

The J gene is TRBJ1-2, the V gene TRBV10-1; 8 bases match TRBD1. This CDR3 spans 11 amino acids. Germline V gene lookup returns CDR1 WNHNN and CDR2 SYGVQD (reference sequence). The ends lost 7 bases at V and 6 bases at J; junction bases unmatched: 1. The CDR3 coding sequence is TGCGCCAGCAAGACAGGGGATGGCTACACCTTC. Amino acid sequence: CASKTGDGYTF.

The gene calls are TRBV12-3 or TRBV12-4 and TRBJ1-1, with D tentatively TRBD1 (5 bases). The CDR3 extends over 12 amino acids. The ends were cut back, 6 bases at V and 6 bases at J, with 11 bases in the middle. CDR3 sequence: CASRIRDSEAFF. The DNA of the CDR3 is TGTGCCAGCAGAATCAGGGATTCTGAAGCTTTCTTT.

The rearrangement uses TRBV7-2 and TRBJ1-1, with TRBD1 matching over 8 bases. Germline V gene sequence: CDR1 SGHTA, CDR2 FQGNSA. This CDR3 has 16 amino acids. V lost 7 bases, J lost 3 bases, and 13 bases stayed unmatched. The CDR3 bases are TGTGCCAGCACTCAGGGGGCAGGGGGAGGTGACACTGAAGCTTTCTTT. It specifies CASTQGAGGGDTEAFF.

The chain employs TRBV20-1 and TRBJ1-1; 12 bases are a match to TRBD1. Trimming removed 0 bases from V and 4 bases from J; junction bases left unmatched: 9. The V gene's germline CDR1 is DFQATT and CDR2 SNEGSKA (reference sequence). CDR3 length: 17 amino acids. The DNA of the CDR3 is TGCAGTGCTAGAGATGAGGGACAGGGGGCACTGGGCACTGAAGCTTTCTTT. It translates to CSARDEGQGALGTEAFF.

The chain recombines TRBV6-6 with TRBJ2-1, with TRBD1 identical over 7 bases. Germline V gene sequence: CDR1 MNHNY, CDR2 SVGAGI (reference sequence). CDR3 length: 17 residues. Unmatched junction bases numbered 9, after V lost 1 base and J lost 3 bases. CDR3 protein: CASSYFQDREFYNEQFF. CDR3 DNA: TGTGCCAGCAGTTACTTCCAAGACAGGGAATTCTACAATGAGCAGTTCTTC.

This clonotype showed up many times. CDR3 sequence: CASSLDWRGKTQYF. The CDR3, as DNA: TGTGCCAGCAGCTTAGATTGGAGGGGGAAGACCCAGTACTTC. V is TRBV7-2 and J is TRBJ2-5; D may be TRBD1 or TRBD2 (6 bases each). The CDR3 runs 14 residues. CDR1 SGHTA and CDR2 FQGNSA come from the germline V gene. The V end was cut by 1 base, the J end by 6 bases, with 12 bases between. The full variable domain, its missing parts supplied by reference TRBV7-2 and TRBJ2-5, is GAGVSQSPSNKVTEKGKDVELRCDPISGHTALYWYRQSLGQGLEFLIYFQGNSAPDKSGLPSDRFSAERTGGSVSTLTIQRTQQEDSAVYLCASSLDWRGKTQYFGPGTRLLVL.

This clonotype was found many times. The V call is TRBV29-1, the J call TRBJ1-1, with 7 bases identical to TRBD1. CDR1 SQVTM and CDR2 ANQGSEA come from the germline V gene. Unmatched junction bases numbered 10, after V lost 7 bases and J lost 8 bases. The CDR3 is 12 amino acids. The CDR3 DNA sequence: TGCAGCGCCCGAAGGGAACAGGGGGAAGCTTTCTTT. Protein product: CSARREQGEAFF.

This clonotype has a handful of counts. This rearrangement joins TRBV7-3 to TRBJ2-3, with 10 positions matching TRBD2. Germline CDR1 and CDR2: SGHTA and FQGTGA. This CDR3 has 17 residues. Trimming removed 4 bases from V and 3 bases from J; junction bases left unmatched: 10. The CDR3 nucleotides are TGTGCCAGCAGCTCAGGTAGCGGGGGGAGGAGGACAGATACGCAGTATTTT. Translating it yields CASSSGSGGRRTDTQYF.

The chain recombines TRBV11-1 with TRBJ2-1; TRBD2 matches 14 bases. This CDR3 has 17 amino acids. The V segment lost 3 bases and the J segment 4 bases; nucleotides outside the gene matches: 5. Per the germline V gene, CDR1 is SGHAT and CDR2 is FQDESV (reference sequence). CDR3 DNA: TGTGCCAGCAGCTTGGGTGGACTAGCGGGGGGATACAATGAGCAGTTCTTC. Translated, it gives CASSLGGLAGGYNEQFF.

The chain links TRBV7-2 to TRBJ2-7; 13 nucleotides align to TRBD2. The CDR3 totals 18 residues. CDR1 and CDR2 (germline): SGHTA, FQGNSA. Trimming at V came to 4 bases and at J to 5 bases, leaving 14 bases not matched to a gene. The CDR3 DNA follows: TGTGCCAGCAGCTCCCGACCCCAACTAGCGGGGGGGTTCAACGAGCAGTACTTC. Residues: CASSSRPQLAGGFNEQYF. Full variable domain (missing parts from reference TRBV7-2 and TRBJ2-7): GAGVSQSPSNKVTEKGKDVELRCDPISGHTALYWYRQSLGQGLEFLIYFQGNSAPDKSGLPSDRFSAERTGGSVSTLTIQRTQQEDSAVYLCASSSRPQLAGGFNEQYFGPGTRLTVT.

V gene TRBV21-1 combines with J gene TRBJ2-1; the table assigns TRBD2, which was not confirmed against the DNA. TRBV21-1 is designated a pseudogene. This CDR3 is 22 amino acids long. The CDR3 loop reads CASSNRLTRGPSSGRAWDEQFF. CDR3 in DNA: TGTGCCAGCAGCAATCGTCTAACGAGGGGCCCGTCGAGCGGGAGGGCCTGGGATGAGCAGTTCTTC.

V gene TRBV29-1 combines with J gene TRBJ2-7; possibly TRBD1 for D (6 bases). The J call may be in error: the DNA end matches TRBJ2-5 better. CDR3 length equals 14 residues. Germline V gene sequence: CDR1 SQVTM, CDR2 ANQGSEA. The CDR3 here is CSVEVADRKETQYF. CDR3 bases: TGCAGCGTTGAAGTTGCGGACAGAAAAGAGACCCAGTACTTC.

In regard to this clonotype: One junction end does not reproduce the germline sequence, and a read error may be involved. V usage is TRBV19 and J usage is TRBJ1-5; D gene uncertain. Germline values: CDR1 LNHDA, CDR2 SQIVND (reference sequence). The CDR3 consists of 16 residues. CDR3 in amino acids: CASSISTTVGNQPRHF. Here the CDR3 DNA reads TGTGCCAGCAGTATAAGCACCACAGTGGGCAATCAGCCCCGGCATTTT.

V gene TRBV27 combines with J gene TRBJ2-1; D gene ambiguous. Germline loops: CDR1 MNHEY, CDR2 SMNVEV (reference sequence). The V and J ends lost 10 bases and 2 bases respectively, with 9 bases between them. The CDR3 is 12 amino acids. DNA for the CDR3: TGTGCCACCGGGCTAACCTACAATGAGCAGTTCTTC. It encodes CATGLTYNEQFF.

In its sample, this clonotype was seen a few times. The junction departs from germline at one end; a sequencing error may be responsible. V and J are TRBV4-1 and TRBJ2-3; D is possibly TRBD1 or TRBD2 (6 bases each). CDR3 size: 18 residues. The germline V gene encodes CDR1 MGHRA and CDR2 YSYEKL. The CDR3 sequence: CVSSQVGIGRGREDTQYF. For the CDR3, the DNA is TGCGTCAGCAGCCAAGTGGGAATTGGACGGGGGCGGGAAGATACGCAGTATTTT.

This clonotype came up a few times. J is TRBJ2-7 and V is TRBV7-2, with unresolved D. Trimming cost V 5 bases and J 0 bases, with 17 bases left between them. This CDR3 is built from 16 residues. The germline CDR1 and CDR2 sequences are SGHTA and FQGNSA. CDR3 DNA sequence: TGTGCCAGCAGCACCAGCCCCCCTCGCAGCTCCTACGAGCAGTACTTC. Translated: CASSTSPPRSSYEQYF.

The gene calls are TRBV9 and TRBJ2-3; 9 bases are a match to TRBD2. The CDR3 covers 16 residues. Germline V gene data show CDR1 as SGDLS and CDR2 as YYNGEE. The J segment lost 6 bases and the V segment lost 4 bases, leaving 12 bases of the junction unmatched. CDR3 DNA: TGTGCCAGCAGCCTTGGGGGCGGGGGGGCCCTGGATACGCAGTATTTT. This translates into CASSLGGGGALDTQYF. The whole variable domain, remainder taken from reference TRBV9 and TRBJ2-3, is DSGVTQTPKHLITATGQRVTLRCSPRSGDLSVYWYQQSLDQGLQFLIQYYNGEERAKGNILERFSAQQFPDLHSELNLSSLELGDSALYFCASSLGGGGALDTQYFGPGTRLTVL.

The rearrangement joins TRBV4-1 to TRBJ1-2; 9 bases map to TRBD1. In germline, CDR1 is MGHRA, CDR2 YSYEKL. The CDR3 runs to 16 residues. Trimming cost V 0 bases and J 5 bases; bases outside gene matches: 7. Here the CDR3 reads CASSQDGNRGLYGYTF. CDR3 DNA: TGCGCCAGCAGCCAAGATGGGAACAGGGGGCTTTATGGCTACACCTTC.

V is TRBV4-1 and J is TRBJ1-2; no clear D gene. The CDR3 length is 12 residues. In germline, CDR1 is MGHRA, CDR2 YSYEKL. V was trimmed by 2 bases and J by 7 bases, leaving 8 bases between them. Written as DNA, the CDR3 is TGCGCCAGCAGCCAATCGCGGGCTGGCTACACCTTC. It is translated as CASSQSRAGYTF.

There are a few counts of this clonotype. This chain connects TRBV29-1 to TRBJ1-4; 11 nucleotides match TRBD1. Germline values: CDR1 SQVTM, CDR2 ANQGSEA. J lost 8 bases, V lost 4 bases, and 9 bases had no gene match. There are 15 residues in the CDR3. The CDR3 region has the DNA TGCAGCGTTGGAGGACAGGGGGCGTCGGGGGAAAAACTGTTTTTT. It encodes CSVGGQGASGEKLFF.

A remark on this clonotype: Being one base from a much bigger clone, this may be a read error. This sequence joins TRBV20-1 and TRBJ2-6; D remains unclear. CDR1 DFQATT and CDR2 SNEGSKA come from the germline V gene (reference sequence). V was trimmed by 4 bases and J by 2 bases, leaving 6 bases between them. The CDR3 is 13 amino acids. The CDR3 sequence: CSAKDPGANVLTF. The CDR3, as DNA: TGCAGTGCTAAGGACCCTGGGGCCAACGTCCTGACTTTC.

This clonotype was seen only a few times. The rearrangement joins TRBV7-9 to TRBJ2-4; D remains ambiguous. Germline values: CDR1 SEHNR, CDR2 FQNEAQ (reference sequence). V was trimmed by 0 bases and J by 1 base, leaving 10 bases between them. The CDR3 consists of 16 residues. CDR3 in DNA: TGTGCCAGCAGCTTAGCGGCCGGAACGGCCAAAAACATTCAGTACTTC. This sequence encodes CASSLAAGTAKNIQYF. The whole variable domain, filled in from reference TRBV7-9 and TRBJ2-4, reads DTGVSQNPRHKITKRGQNVTFRCDPISEHNRLYWYRQTLGQGPEFLTYFQNEAQLEKSRLLSDRFSAERPKGSFSTLEIQRTEQGDSAMYLCASSLAAGTAKNIQYFGAGTRLSVL.

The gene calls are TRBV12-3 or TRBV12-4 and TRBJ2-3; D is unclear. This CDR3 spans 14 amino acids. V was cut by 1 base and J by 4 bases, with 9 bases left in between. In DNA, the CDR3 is TGTGCCAGCAGTTTAGGGGTGAGAGCAGATACGCAGTATTTT. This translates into CASSLGVRADTQYF.

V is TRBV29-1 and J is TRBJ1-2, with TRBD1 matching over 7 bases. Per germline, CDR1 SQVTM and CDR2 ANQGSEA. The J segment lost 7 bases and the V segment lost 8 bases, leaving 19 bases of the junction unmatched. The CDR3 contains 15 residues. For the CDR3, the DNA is TGCAGCCTAAATGCCCTGGACAGGACGGACGGTGGCTACACCTTC. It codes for CSLNALDRTDGGYTF.

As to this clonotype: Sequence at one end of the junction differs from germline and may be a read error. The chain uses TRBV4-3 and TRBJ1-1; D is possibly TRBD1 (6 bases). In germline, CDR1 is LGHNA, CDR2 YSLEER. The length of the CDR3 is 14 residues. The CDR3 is CASSQDEGDTEAFF. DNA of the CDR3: TGCGCCAGCAGCCAAGACGAGGGGGACACCGAAGCTTTCTTT.

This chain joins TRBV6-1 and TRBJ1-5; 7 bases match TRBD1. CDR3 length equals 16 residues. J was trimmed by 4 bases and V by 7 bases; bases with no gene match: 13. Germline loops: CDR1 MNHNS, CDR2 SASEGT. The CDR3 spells CASNLNPGQLNQPQHF. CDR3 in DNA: TGTGCCAGCAACCTGAACCCGGGACAGCTAAATCAGCCCCAGCATTTT.

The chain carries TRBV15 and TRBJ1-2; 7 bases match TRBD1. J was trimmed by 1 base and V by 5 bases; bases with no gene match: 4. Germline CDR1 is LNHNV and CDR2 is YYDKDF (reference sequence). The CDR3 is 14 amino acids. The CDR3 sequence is CATSGDSVNYGYTF. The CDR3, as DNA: TGTGCCACCAGCGGGGACAGCGTTAACTATGGCTACACCTTC.

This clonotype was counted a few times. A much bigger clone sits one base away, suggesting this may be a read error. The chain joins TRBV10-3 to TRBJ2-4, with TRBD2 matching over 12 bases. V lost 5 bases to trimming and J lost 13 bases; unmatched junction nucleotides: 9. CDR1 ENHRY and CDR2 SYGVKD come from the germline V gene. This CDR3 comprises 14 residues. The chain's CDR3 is CAISLAGGEDEQYF. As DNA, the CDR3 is TGTGCCATCAGTCTAGCGGGGGGGGAGGATGAGCAGTACTTC.

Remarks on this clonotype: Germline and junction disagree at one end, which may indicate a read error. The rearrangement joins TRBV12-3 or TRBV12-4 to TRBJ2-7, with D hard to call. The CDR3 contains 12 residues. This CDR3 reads CGSSLLSGEQYF. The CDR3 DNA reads TGTGGCAGCAGTTTATTGTCCGGGGAGCAGTACTTC.

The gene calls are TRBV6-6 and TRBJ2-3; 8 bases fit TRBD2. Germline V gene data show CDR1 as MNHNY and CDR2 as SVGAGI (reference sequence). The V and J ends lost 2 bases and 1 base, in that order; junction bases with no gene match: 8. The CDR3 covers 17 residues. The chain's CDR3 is CASSYGVRGGRTDTQYF. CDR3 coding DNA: TGTGCCAGCAGTTACGGCGTACGGGGGGGACGCACAGATACGCAGTATTTT.